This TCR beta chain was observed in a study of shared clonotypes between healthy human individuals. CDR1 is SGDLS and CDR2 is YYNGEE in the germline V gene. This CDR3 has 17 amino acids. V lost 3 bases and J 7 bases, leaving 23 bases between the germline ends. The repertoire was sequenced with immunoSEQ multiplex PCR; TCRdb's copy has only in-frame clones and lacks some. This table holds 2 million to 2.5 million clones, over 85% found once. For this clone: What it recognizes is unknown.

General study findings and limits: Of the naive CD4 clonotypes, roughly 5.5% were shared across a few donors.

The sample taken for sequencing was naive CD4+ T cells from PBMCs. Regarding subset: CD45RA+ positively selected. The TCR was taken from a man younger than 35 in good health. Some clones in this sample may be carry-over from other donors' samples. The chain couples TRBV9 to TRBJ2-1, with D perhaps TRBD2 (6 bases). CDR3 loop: CASSARDVSGEGNEQFF. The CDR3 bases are TGTGCCAGCAGCGCCCGGGATGTTAGCGGAGAGGGGAATGAGCAGTTCTTC.